This passage covers 22 T cell receptor beta chains from one sample sequenced in a study of beta chain features in type 1 diabetes. The sequenced template was cDNA made from the entire isolated RNA. Only in-frame clones appear in the TCRdb table, and some are missing; sequencing was by immunoSEQ multiplex PCR. The sample includes hundreds of thousands of clones, about an eighth seen only once; the top ten take about 0.045%. The sequenced sample consisted of naive CD4+ T cells from blood. These receptors were obtained from a woman between 18 and 30 years old in good health.

This clone has just a few counts. This sequence joins TRBV7-9 and TRBJ2-3; 7 bases align to TRBD2. The trim removed 4 bases at V and 3 bases at J, leaving 7 bases unmatched. In germline, CDR1 is SEHNR, CDR2 FQNEAQ (reference sequence). The CDR3 spans 15 residues. Here the CDR3 DNA reads TGTGCCAGCAGCTCCATGCCCGGGGGGACAGATACGCAGTATTTT. Amino acids: CASSSMPGGTDTQYF.

CDR3 sequence reads: CATSGTAAGTYEQYF. CDR3 DNA sequence: TGTGCCACCAGCGGTACCGCAGCGGGGACCTACGAGCAGTACTTC. The rearrangement uses TRBV15 and TRBJ2-7, with 7 positions matching TRBD2. CDR1 and CDR2 from the germline V gene are LNHNV and YYDKDF (reference sequence). After removal of 5 bases from V and 2 bases from J, the junction contained 9 bases not matched to a gene. The CDR3 has 15 residues.

This clone appeared a few times. V and J are TRBV19 and TRBJ1-1, with 7 positions matching TRBD1. The CDR3 extends over 14 amino acids. The V segment lost 3 bases and the J segment 0 bases; nucleotides outside the gene matches: 1. The germline V gene has CDR1 LNHDA and CDR2 SQIVND (reference sequence). The chain's CDR3 is CASSMTGLNTEAFF. CDR3 nucleotides: TGTGCCAGTAGTATGACAGGGCTGAACACTGAAGCTTTCTTT.

The chain links TRBV9 to TRBJ1-1, with D hard to call. The CDR3 contains 15 residues. The germline V and J ends were trimmed by 4 bases and 3 bases, with 16 bases remaining between them. Germline CDR1 SGDLS, CDR2 YYNGEE. The DNA for the CDR3 is TGTGCCAGCAGCCCCCTAACGGGCGCGGACACTGAAGCTTTCTTT. Translation gives CASSPLTGADTEAFF.

This clone has only a few counts. The V call is TRBV4-2, the J call TRBJ2-3; tentatively, D is TRBD1 or TRBD2 (5 bases each). V lost 1 base and J 4 bases, leaving 15 bases between the germline ends. CDR1 is LGHNA, CDR2 YNFKEQ, per germline. The CDR3 contains 16 residues. The DNA for the CDR3 is TGTGCCAGCAGCCAAGCAGTGCTTCGGGGCGCAGATACGCAGTATTTT. Protein product: CASSQAVLRGADTQYF.

This clone turned up a few times. The chain combines TRBV2 with TRBJ2-5; TRBD2 might be the D (6 bases). CDR1 and CDR2 from the germline V gene are SNHLY and FYNNEI. Trimming took off 3 bases at V and 7 bases at J, with 6 bases between the two ends. The CDR3 is made up of 11 amino acids. The DNA of the CDR3 is TGTGCCAGCAGTGAGGGGGGGACCCAGTACTTC. The encoded protein is CASSEGGTQYF.

This clone occurred a few times. The rearrangement links TRBV28 to TRBJ2-7; 10 positions match TRBD1. With 4 bases clipped from V and 0 bases from J, the junction kept 3 bases outside the gene matches. The V gene's germline CDR1 is MDHEN and CDR2 SYDVKM. The length of the CDR3 is 15 residues. This CDR3 is CASSSGQGSSYEQYV. The CDR3 coding sequence is TGTGCCAGCAGTTCGGGACAGGGGAGCTCCTACGAGCAGTACGTC.

This clone came up a few times. The CDR3 sequence: CASSLQGLSSGELFF. The CDR3 DNA reads as TGTGCCAGCAGCCTACAAGGACTCTCTTCCGGGGAGCTGTTTTTT. The J gene is TRBJ2-2, the V gene TRBV7-9; D may be TRBD2 (5 bases). Germline V CDR1 and CDR2: SEHNR, FQNEAQ (reference sequence). V was shortened by 5 bases and J by 6 bases, with 16 bases between the two germline ends. This CDR3 contains 15 residues.

The chain employs TRBV7-2 and TRBJ2-6; possible D gene TRBD2, 5 bases. V was pared by 5 bases and J by 4 bases, with 12 bases between. This CDR3 has 15 amino acids. Germline CDR1 and CDR2: SGHTA and FQGNSA. CDR3 coding DNA: TGTGCCAGCAGCCGCCTCGGGGAAGGGGCCAACGTCCTGACTTTC. This gives the protein CASSRLGEGANVLTF. The full variable domain, with the rest looked up from reference TRBV7-2 and TRBJ2-6, is GAGVSQSPSNKVTEKGKDVELRCDPISGHTALYWYRQSLGQGLEFLIYFQGNSAPDKSGLPSDRFSAERTGGSVSTLTIQRTQQEDSAVYLCASSRLGEGANVLTFGAGSRLTVL.

The CDR3 loop is CASSRSDEQYV. The CDR3 DNA sequence: TGTGCCAGCAGCCGTTCGGACGAGCAGTACGTC. The chain is built from TRBV7-9 and TRBJ2-7; D gene unclear. The ends were cut back, 5 bases at V and 5 bases at J, with 7 bases in the middle. The germline V gene has CDR1 SEHNR and CDR2 FQNEAQ (reference sequence). The CDR3 runs to 11 residues.

J is TRBJ2-3 and V is TRBV6-4; TRBD2 matches at 12 bases. Germline trimming cut 4 bases from V and 4 bases from J; bases unmatched to any gene: 3. Germline-derived CDR1 and CDR2 are MRHNA and SNTAGT. The CDR3 runs to 15 residues. CDR3 protein: CASSGLAGGPDTQYF. Written as DNA, the CDR3 is TGTGCCAGCAGTGGCCTAGCGGGGGGGCCAGATACGCAGTATTTT.

In its sample, this clone was seen a few times. This chain connects TRBV28 to TRBJ2-7, with D hard to call. Germline V CDR1 and CDR2: MDHEN, SYDVKM. Trimming took 3 bases from V and 3 from J, leaving 9 bases between them. The CDR3 is 13 residues long. For the CDR3, the DNA is TGTGCCAGCAGTTTTGCGGATCTCTACGAGCAGTACGTC. Translated, it gives CASSFADLYEQYV.

There are a few counts of this clone. The rearrangement joins TRBV5-1 to TRBJ1-5, with D unresolved. This CDR3 is built from 13 residues. Germline assignment: CDR1 SGHRS and CDR2 YFSETQ. V shed 2 bases and J shed 4 bases, with 7 bases lying between them. As DNA, the CDR3 is TGCGCCAGCAGCTTAGCCCCGAATCAGCCCCAGCATTTT. Its translation: CASSLAPNQPQHF.

The CDR3 loop reads CASSHQPRNAKNIQYF. In nucleotides, the CDR3 is TGCGCCAGCAGCCACCAACCGCGGAATGCCAAAAACATTCAGTACTTC. The chain joins TRBV4-1 to TRBJ2-4; D ambiguous. This CDR3 spans 16 amino acids. The ends were cut back, 3 bases at V and 1 base at J, with 13 bases in the middle. Germline CDR1 is MGHRA and CDR2 is YSYEKL.

Worth noting for this clone: A junction boundary mismatches the germline segment, possibly from a read error. Other DNA variants within this sample encode the same CDR3. The chain couples TRBV29-1 to TRBJ1-1, with TRBD1 as a possible D gene (6 bases). Germline V gene data show CDR1 as SQVTM and CDR2 as ANQGSEA. CDR3 length: 12 residues. CDR3 DNA sequence: TGCAGCGTGGAAGGGGGAGGGACTGAAGCTTTCTTT. Its protein is CSVEGGGTEAFF.

The chain carries TRBV7-9 and TRBJ2-3, with 9 bases identical to TRBD1. CDR1 and CDR2 from the germline V gene are SEHNR and FQNEAQ (reference sequence). After removal of 1 base from V and 4 bases from J, the junction contained 12 bases not matched to a gene. The CDR3 loop spans 18 amino acids. The CDR3 DNA follows: TGTGCCAGCAGCTTAGGGTGGACAGGGGCACCCTCCGCAGATACGCAGTATTTT. Its protein is CASSLGWTGAPSADTQYF.

This clone was picked up a small number of times. The chain links TRBV7-9 to TRBJ1-1; D gene ambiguous. Between the trimmed V and J ends, which lost 4 bases and 1 base, there was a span of 10 bases. This CDR3 has 14 amino acids. CDR1 and CDR2 from the germline V gene are SEHNR and FQNEAQ (reference sequence). The CDR3 coding sequence is TGTGCCAGCAGCTCCCAAACGTGGAACACTGAAGCTTTCTTT. Protein: CASSSQTWNTEAFF.

In its sample, this clone was seen a few times. The chain employs TRBV19 and TRBJ2-7, with 8 bases fitting TRBD2. The CDR3 spans 15 residues. Germline trimming cut 6 bases from V and 2 bases from J; bases unmatched to any gene: 9. Germline lookup yields CDR1 LNHDA and CDR2 SQIVND (reference sequence). CDR3 bases: TGTGCCAGTAGACCCAGCGGGAGTAGTACCTACGAGCAGTACTTC. This translates into CASRPSGSSTYEQYF.

The chain uses TRBV7-2 and TRBJ2-3; D not certain. Trimming stripped 6 bases from V and 1 base from J, with 5 bases between. Germline CDR1 reads SGHTA; CDR2 reads FQGNSA. This CDR3 has 12 amino acids. The CDR3 reads CASRYRTDTQYF. The CDR3 DNA reads as TGTGCCAGCAGGTACCGCACAGATACGCAGTATTTT.

In its sample, this clone was seen a few times. The chain joins TRBV14 to TRBJ2-6; possible D gene TRBD1, 5 bases. V shed 1 base and J shed 0 bases, with 16 bases lying between them. Germline V lookup: CDR1 SGHDN, CDR2 FVKESK. This CDR3 region has 19 residues. The CDR3 reads CASSQVVHRISSGANVLTF. The CDR3 DNA sequence: TGTGCCAGCAGCCAAGTGGTCCACAGGATTAGCTCTGGGGCCAACGTCCTGACTTTC.

This clone was recorded a few times. The chain carries TRBV5-1 and TRBJ2-4; 11 bases agree with TRBD2. Germline CDR1 and CDR2: SGHRS and YFSETQ. The CDR3 sequence is 17 residues long. After removal of 3 bases from V and 2 bases from J, the junction contained 7 bases not matched to a gene. The CDR3 DNA follows: TGCGCCAGCAGCTATGATAGCGGGAGGGCCTCCAAAAACATTCAGTACTTC. It codes for CASSYDSGRASKNIQYF.

This clone was seen a handful of times. The rearrangement joins TRBV14 to TRBJ2-1; D may be TRBD2 (6 bases). This CDR3 region has 15 residues. The V and J ends lost 1 base and 7 bases respectively, with 14 bases between them. Germline CDR1 reads SGHDN; CDR2 reads FVKESK. CDR3 loop: CASSQARGTWNEQFF. Here the CDR3 DNA reads TGTGCCAGCAGCCAAGCGCGCGGGACCTGGAATGAGCAGTTCTTC.